The sequence of this TCR beta chain was determined in a study of shared clonotypes between healthy human individuals. Naive CD8 cells comprised CD45RO-negative, CCR7-positively selected cells, excluding terminally differentiated effector memory CD45RA+ cells. Repertoires were generated with immunoSEQ multiplex PCR, while TCRdb's copy carries only in-frame clones and drops some. The sample has approximately 840,000 clones, around 96% seen once. The CDR3 has 17 residues. In germline, CDR1 is KGHSY, CDR2 FQNENV. The ends lost 0 bases at V and 1 base at J; junction bases unmatched: 7. The sequenced material came from naive CD8+ T cells sorted from blood. The chain is built from TRBV16 and TRBJ2-5; 8 nucleotides line up with TRBD1. The sequence derives from a man under 40 in good health. The CDR3 reads CASSQSPGTGFQETQYF. The CDR3 coding sequence is TGTGCCAGCAGCCAATCTCCCGGGACAGGATTCCAAGAGACCCAGTACTTC.